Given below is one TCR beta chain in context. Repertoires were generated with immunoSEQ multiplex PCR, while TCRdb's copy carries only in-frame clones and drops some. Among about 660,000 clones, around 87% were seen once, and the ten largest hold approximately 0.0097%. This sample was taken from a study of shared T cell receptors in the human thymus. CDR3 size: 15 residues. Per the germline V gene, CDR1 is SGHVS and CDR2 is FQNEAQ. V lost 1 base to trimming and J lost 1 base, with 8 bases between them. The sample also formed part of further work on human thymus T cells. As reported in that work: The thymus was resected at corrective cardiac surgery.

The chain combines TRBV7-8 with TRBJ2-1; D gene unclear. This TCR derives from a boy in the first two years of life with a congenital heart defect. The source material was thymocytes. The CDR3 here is CASSLGLVSYNEQFF. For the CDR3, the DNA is TGTGCCAGCAGCTTAGGTCTAGTGTCCTACAATGAGCAGTTCTTC.